This T cell receptor beta chain was recorded in a study of vaccination and CD4 T cells after COVID-19. Findings and caveats of the study: Convalescent patients gained a median about 90% of their reactive clones only post-vaccination.

Treatment indicated: approximately nine-day PBMC culture with coronavirus spike peptide pools or control peptides (ViraFEST assay). TCRs were sequenced by ViraFEST after antigen-specific T cells had been expanded with peptide pools. Researchers used the Oncomine TCR Beta short-read assay to sequence DNA from cultured CD4+ T cells. From the PCR reads, TCRdb called clonotypes with MiXCR, one entry per CDR3 protein. The sample holds approximately 5,500 distinct CDR3 sequences, roughly two thirds seen once. As concerns this clonotype: The antigen remains undetermined.

This receptor was taken from a human donor who had recovered from COVID-19. Sequencing was performed on CD4+ T cells from blood, cultured in vitro.

Here the CDR3 DNA reads TGTGCCAGCAGCCCTCAGGGGGCAGTTGGAAACACCATATATTTT. Amino acid sequence: CASSPQGAVGNTIYF. V usage is TRBV9 and J usage is TRBJ1-3, with 8 bases that match TRBD1. Germline V gene lookup returns CDR1 SGDLS and CDR2 YYNGEE. J was trimmed by 3 bases and V by 4 bases; bases with no gene match: 6. This CDR3 region has 15 residues. The complete variable domain, with remaining parts taken from reference TRBV9 and TRBJ1-3, reads DSGVTQTPKHLITATGQRVTLRCSPRSGDLSVYWYQQSLDQGLQFLIQYYNGEERAKGNILERFSAQQFPDLHSELNLSSLELGDSALYFCASSPQGAVGNTIYFGEGSWLTVV.